This T cell receptor beta chain was sequenced in a study of cytomegalovirus exposure and HLA in healthy donors. The CDR3 runs to 13 residues. In germline, CDR1 is SGHDN, CDR2 FVKESK. The trim removed 3 bases at V and 15 bases at J, leaving 8 bases unmatched. It was with 60 Vbeta and 13 Jbeta primers that the PCR ran. Clones were sequenced by immunoSEQ multiplex PCR, and TCRdb holds only the in-frame ones, with some missing. The table lists 90,000 or so clones, around 76% of them singletons, with 10% in the top ten. This TCR derives from a man aged 25-40 years in good health and CMV-seropositive. The chain couples TRBV14 to TRBJ2-1; 10 bases map to TRBD1. The sequenced material came from PBMCs. Here the CDR3 DNA reads TGTGCCAGCAGCCAGACAGGGGGCGCAATGCCGTTCTTC. Amino acids: CASSQTGGAMPFF.